This is a list of T cell receptor beta chains from one sample in a study of T cell responses to AZD1222 COVID-19 vaccine. The assay was immunoSEQ multiplex PCR, and TCRdb's table has in-frame clones only and misses some. The table includes some 72,000 clones, about 91% detected once. The material was peripheral blood, obtained on day 0 of MenACWY control vaccination. These receptors all come from an adult in good health. The CDR3 runs from the conserved cysteine through the conserved F or W. D genes are given only for firm matches. Clone size is shown for a subset of rows, as once, few, many or a class of expanded clone.

j_call d_call v_call clone_size cdr3_nt cdr3_aa
TRBJ2-7 . TRBV7-9 once TGTGCCAGCAGCTTGGACCTGGTCCCCTACGAGCAGTACTTC CASSLDLVPYEQYF
TRBJ2-2 . TRBV7-2 . TGTGCCAGCAGCCGCAGCACCGGGGAGCTGTTTTTT CASSRSTGELFF
TRBJ2-7 . TRBV12-3/TRBV12-4 . TGTGCCAGCAGTTTATCCCTCTCCGAGCAGTACTTC CASSLSLSEQYF
TRBJ1-2 . TRBV15 . TGTGCCACCAGCAGAGTCCTACAGGAGAACTATGGCTACACCTTC CATSRVLQENYGYTF
TRBJ1-1 . TRBV6-5 . TGTGCCAGCAGAGAGCCGGGACGGACGCAAGCTTTCTTT CASREPGRTQAFF
TRBJ1-5 . TRBV6-5 . TGTGCCAGCAGTTACGGGGGCGCGGATAGCAATCAGCCCCAGCATTTT CASSYGGADSNQPQHF
TRBJ2-7 TRBD1 TRBV3-1/TRBV3-2 . TGTGCCAGCAGCCAAGAATACAGGGGCGCCTACGAGCAGTACTTC CASSQEYRGAYEQYF
TRBJ2-3 . TRBV3-1/TRBV3-2 . TGTGCCAGCAGCCAAGGGGGTAGAGCGCAGTATTTT CASSQGGRAQYF
TRBJ2-7 TRBD1 TRBV28 . TGTGCCAGCATTAACGGACAGGGGGTTACCTACGAGCAGTACTTC CASINGQGVTYEQYF
TRBJ2-7 TRBD2 TRBV9 . TGTGCCAGCAGCGGAAACCCGACTAGCGGGTCCCACGAGCAGTACTTC CASSGNPTSGSHEQYF
TRBJ2-2 . TRBV6-5 . TGTGCCAGCAGTAAAATAAAGGGGGAGGCCGGGGAGCTGTTTTTT CASSKIKGEAGELFF
TRBJ2-7 TRBD1 TRBV7-3 once TGTGCCAGCAGCTTAGGGACAGGCCTTACCTACGAGCAGTACTTC CASSLGTGLTYEQYF
TRBJ1-5 . TRBV19 . TGTGCCAGTAGTATCCGGGACATTATGGGTCGGGGCAATCAGCCCCAGCATTTT CASSIRDIMGRGNQPQHF
TRBJ2-1 . TRBV19 . TGTGCCAGTAGTTCGAGGCGGGCGGCTGGCGGCGGTGAGCAGTTCTTC CASSSRRAAGGGEQFF
TRBJ1-3 TRBD1 TRBV19 . TGTGCCAGTAGGAAGGGGGCTGCTGGAAACACCATATATTTT CASRKGAAGNTIYF
TRBJ2-6 . TRBV19 . TGTGCCAGTCGTAGCTCTGGGGCCAACGTCCTGACTTTC CASRSSGANVLTF
TRBJ2-7 TRBD2 TRBV3-1/TRBV3-2 . TGTGCCAGCAGCCAGGCGGGACTAGCGGGTTCCTACGAGCAGTACTTC CASSQAGLAGSYEQYF
TRBJ1-1 . TRBV5-4 once TGTGCCAGCAGCTTGGTTTTGACAGGTAACACTGAAGCTTTCTTT CASSLVLTGNTEAFF
TRBJ2-7 . TRBV7-9 . TGTGCCAGCAGCTTAGACCACCTGACCGAGCAGTACTTC CASSLDHLTEQYF